What follows describes a single T cell receptor beta chain. Its antigen has not been determined. No base-level quality is on record; no much larger clone is a single base apart. TCRbeta CDR3 regions were amplified from genomic DNA by means of the immunoSEQ Assay, a bias-controlled multiplex PCR. As for the authors' bioinformatics: Within the assay, amplification of reference gene primers was used to estimate how many nucleated cells each sample contained. Sequence reads were collapsed and filtered to measure the absolute abundance of every unique TCRbeta CDR3 rearrangement. Productive Simpson clonality was computed per sample as the square root of Simpson's diversity index over productive rearrangements. What TCRdb holds here is the immuneACCESS table cut down to in-frame rearrangements. Part of the clones is not present; checked against another copy, under half of the missing clones reflect an unresolved V gene, and the others are unexplained. D and trimming come from the DNA, and the V and J calls and clone size come from that table. The sample records over 120,000 clones, about 82% of which are singletons. 4.5% of the sample is in the top ten clones.

The CDR3 covers 15 residues, taking in both the cysteine and the phenylalanine. Here the CDR3 DNA is all that survives: 45 bases in frame from base 1. Trimming takes 5 bases from V and 2 bases from J, and the germline ends sit 15 bases apart. CDR1 and CDR2, looked up from the germline V gene, are MNHEY and SVGAGI. Collaborating institutions collected whole blood in K2EDTA tubes following their own protocols. For TCRbeta analysis, collaborators shipped samples as frozen whole blood, isolated PBMCs, or DNA extracted from either of those sample types. This sample is part of a study of blood T cell repertoires in COVID-19 (dated by TCRdb to the early 2020s). Background on the whole study: Samples from collaborators originated in the United States, Italy and Spain and spanned both the acute and convalescent phases of COVID-19. The material from the prospective study consisted of cDNA or gDNA derived from T cells, B-cell-depleted T cells, or PBMCs. The dataset comprised deeply sampled blood TCRbeta repertoires from subjects exposed to, actively infected with, or recovered from COVID-19. A freely available public database, intended as a resource for researchers studying the immune response to SARS-CoV-2, is where the repertoires were released. Where available, HLA class I and class II types were taken from metadata supplied by the sample provider and were not determined by assay-based typing. Samples were obtained from the ongoing ImmuneRACE study (first 160 participants) and from 1,254 subjects provided by 6 global collaborators. The sample metadata nearly always contained a de-identified subject ID, COVID-19 status, age in years and sex.

Results and caveats for the whole study, not just this receptor: How much clinical and demographic metadata was included differed by source and by participant, and the metadata was provided uncurated.

Specimen: peripheral blood. The clonotype was recovered from a woman of 80 years or more with active or convalescent COVID-19. The chain joins TRBV6-5 to TRBJ1-1; the D gene cannot be named for sure. The encoded CDR3 is CASSHGLKRNTEAFF. Read as DNA, the sequence is TGTGCCAGCAGTCATGGGCTAAAACGCAACACTGAAGCTTTCTTT.